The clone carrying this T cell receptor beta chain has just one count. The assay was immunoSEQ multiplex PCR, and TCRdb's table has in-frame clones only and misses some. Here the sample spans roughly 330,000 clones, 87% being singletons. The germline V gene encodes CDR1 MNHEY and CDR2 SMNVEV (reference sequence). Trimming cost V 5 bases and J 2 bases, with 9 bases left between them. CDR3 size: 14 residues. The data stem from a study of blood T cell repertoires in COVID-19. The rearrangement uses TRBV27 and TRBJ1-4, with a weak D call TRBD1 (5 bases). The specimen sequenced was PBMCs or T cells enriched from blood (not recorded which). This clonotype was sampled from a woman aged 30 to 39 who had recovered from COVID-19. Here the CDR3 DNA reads TGTGCCAGCAGTACAGGTCAGACTAATGAAAAACTGTTTTTT. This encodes CASSTGQTNEKLFF.